One sample yielded the 15 T cell receptor beta chains listed below, sequenced in a study of T cell responses to AZD1222 COVID-19 vaccine. This table comes from immunoSEQ multiplex PCR, and its TCRdb copy is limited to in-frame clones, with some not included. The sample consists of approximately 100,000 clones, about 83% of them appearing once. Material: peripheral blood, obtained on day 0 of AZD1222 vaccination. Receptors were obtained from an adult in good health.

V is TRBV27 and J is TRBJ2-7, with a possible D match to TRBD1 (6 bases). V was clipped by 4 bases and J by 6 bases, with 13 bases between them. Germline lookup yields CDR1 MNHEY and CDR2 SMNVEV (reference sequence). CDR3 length: 13 residues. The CDR3 here is CASSSWQGSEQYF. The CDR3, as DNA: TGTGCCAGCAGTTCTTGGCAGGGGAGCGAGCAGTACTTC.

This chain connects TRBV11-3 to TRBJ2-5; D may match TRBD1 or TRBD2 (5 bases each). CDR3 size: 14 residues. V was shortened by 1 base and J by 0 bases, with 6 bases between the two germline ends. Germline values: CDR1 SGHNT, CDR2 YENEEA. This CDR3 is CASSLGGNQETQYF. DNA for the CDR3: TGTGCCAGCAGCTTAGGGGGGAACCAAGAGACCCAGTACTTC.

The CDR3 sequence: CASSYSRGRPGSYNEQFF. CDR3 DNA sequence: TGTGCCAGCAGTTACTCTCGCGGGAGACCCGGCTCCTACAATGAGCAGTTCTTC. The rearrangement uses TRBV6-2 or TRBV6-3 and TRBJ2-1, with 7 bases identical to TRBD2. The length of the CDR3 is 18 residues. Germline values: CDR1 MNHEY, CDR2 SVGEGT. Trimming took 0 bases from V and 0 from J; bases not matched to a gene: 8.

V gene TRBV14 combines with J gene TRBJ1-3; 7 positions agree with TRBD1. CDR3 length: 17 residues. Germline lookup yields CDR1 SGHDN and CDR2 FVKESK. With V trimmed by 4 bases and J by 1 base, 10 bases remained unmatched. CDR3 in amino acids: CASSLTGTALSGNTIYF. The CDR3 coding sequence is TGTGCCAGCAGCCTCACCGGGACAGCTCTTTCTGGAAACACCATATATTTT.

The chain couples TRBV5-6 to TRBJ2-3; D possibly corresponds to TRBD2 (6 bases). V lost 2 bases and J 2 bases, leaving 15 bases between the germline ends. The CDR3 contains 16 residues. Germline assignment: CDR1 SGHDT and CDR2 YYEEEE. The CDR3 sequence: CASSFRTTPHTDTQYF. Written as DNA, the CDR3 is TGTGCCAGCAGCTTCCGGACTACCCCCCACACAGATACGCAGTATTTT.

The chain combines TRBV15 with TRBJ1-2; D unclear. Germline CDR1 is LNHNV and CDR2 is YYDKDF (reference sequence). V lost 1 base and J lost 1, with 13 bases in between. The CDR3 sequence is 16 residues long. The CDR3 is CATSRGGNLDNYGYTF. CDR3 DNA: TGTGCCACCAGCAGAGGTGGGAATTTAGATAACTATGGCTACACCTTC. The whole variable domain, filled in from reference TRBV15 and TRBJ1-2, reads DAMVIQNPRYQVTQFGKPVTLSCSQTLNHNVMYWYQQKSSQAPKLLFHYYDKDFNNEADTPDNFQSRRPNTSFCFLDIRSPGLGDTAMYLCATSRGGNLDNYGYTFGSGTRLTVV.

The J gene is TRBJ2-3, the V gene TRBV19; 9 bases map to TRBD1. The CDR3 is made up of 15 amino acids. With 5 bases clipped from V and 2 bases from J, the junction kept 5 bases outside the gene matches. CDR1 is LNHDA and CDR2 is SQIVND in the germline V gene (reference sequence). CDR3 amino acids: CASSGRDRVTDTQYF. Written as DNA, the CDR3 is TGTGCCAGTAGTGGAAGGGACAGGGTCACAGATACGCAGTATTTT.

The chain uses TRBV28 and TRBJ1-6; possibly TRBD1 for D (5 bases). Germline assignment: CDR1 MDHEN and CDR2 SYDVKM. Trimming pared 2 bases from V and 8 bases from J, leaving 7 bases between. The CDR3 length is 13 residues. CDR3 in DNA: TGTGCCAGCAGTTTACAGGGAGATTCACCCCTCCACTTT. Amino acids: CASSLQGDSPLHF.

The CDR3 loop reads CASSSDLQVNTEAFF. DNA for the CDR3: TGTGCCAGCAGCTCAGATTTGCAGGTGAACACTGAAGCTTTCTTT. This chain uses TRBV7-2 with TRBJ1-1; no firm D call. Trimming removed 4 bases at V and 0 bases at J, with 12 bases between. Germline-derived CDR1 and CDR2 are SGHTA and FQGNSA. CDR3 size: 15 residues.

The rearrangement joins TRBV6-6 to TRBJ2-7; TRBD2 might be the D (5 bases). The CDR3 extends over 13 amino acids. V was clipped by 4 bases and J by 6 bases, with 13 bases between them. CDR1 and CDR2 from the germline V gene are MNHNY and SVGAGI (reference sequence). CDR3 nucleotide sequence: TGTGCCAGCAGTTCCGAACTAGGAGGCGAGCAGTACTTC. This codes for CASSSELGGEQYF.

The chain couples TRBV10-1 to TRBJ2-7; 9 bases agree with TRBD1. CDR1 is WNHNN and CDR2 is SYGVQD in the germline V gene (reference sequence). Trimming cost V 9 bases and J 4 bases; bases outside gene matches: 13. This CDR3 comprises 15 residues. The CDR3: CARLRRWDREYEQYF. CDR3 nucleotide sequence: TGCGCCAGACTCAGACGTTGGGACAGGGAATACGAGCAGTACTTC.

The CDR3 here is CASSLWTRGETQYF. In DNA form, the CDR3 reads TGTGCCAGCAGCCTCTGGACAAGGGGAGAGACCCAGTACTTC. V and J are TRBV5-6 and TRBJ2-5; TRBD1 might be the D (5 bases). The CDR3 length is 14 residues. The V and J ends lost 4 bases and 4 bases respectively, with 14 bases between them. Germline V CDR1 and CDR2: SGHDT, YYEEEE.

This clone showed up just once. This chain connects TRBV18 to TRBJ2-4; TRBD2 is a possible D gene (5 bases). Germline V gene sequence: CDR1 KGHSH, CDR2 LQKENI. The CDR3 spans 15 residues. Between the trimmed V and J ends, which lost 2 bases and 2 bases, there was a span of 10 bases. As DNA, the CDR3 is TGTGCCAGCTCACCATTCCGGGGTCCCAAAAACATTCAGTACTTC. It encodes CASSPFRGPKNIQYF. The full variable domain, with the rest looked up from reference TRBV18 and TRBJ2-4, is NAGVMQNPRHLVRRRGQEARLRCSPMKGHSHVYWYRQLPEEGLKFMVYLQKENIIDESGMPKERFSAEFPKEGPSILRIQQVVRGDSAAYFCASSPFRGPKNIQYFGAGTRLSVL.

The chain carries TRBV3-1 (or the pseudogene TRBV3-2) and TRBJ2-3, with D hard to call. The germline gives CDR1 LGHDT, CDR2 YNNKEL (reference sequence). This CDR3 has 13 amino acids. V dropped 0 bases and J dropped 2 bases, with 3 bases sitting between them. The CDR3 is CASSQDPTDTQYF. The CDR3, as DNA: TGTGCCAGCAGCCAAGATCCCACAGATACGCAGTATTTT.

DNA of the CDR3: TGTGCCAGCAGCCCCGAGATATACACAGATACGCAGTATTTT. Protein: CASSPEIYTDTQYF. This chain links TRBV7-2 with TRBJ2-3, with D uncertain. The CDR3 is 14 residues long. Deletions cut 5 bases from V and 2 bases from J, with 11 bases between. Germline lookup yields CDR1 SGHTA and CDR2 FQGNSA.